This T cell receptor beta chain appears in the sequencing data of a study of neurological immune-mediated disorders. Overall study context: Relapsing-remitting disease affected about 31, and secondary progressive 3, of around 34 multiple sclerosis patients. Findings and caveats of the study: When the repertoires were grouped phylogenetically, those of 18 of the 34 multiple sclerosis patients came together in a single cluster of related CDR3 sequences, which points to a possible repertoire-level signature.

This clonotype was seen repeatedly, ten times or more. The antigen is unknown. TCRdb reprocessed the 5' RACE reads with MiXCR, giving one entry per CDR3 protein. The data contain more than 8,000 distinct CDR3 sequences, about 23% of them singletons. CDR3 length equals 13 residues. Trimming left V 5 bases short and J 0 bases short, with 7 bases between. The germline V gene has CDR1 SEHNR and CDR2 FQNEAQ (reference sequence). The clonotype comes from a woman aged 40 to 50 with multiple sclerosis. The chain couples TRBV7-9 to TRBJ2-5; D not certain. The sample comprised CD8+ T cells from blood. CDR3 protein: CASSLEYQETQYF. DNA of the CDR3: TGTGCCAGCAGCCTCGAGTACCAAGAGACCCAGTACTTC.